The 8 T cell receptor beta chains presented below share a single source sample, sequenced in a study of T cells after yellow fever vaccination. TCRdb processed the 5' RACE reads anew with MiXCR; each CDR3 protein has one entry. Among roughly 320,000 distinct CDR3 sequences, about 11% were seen once, and the ten largest hold 3% to 3.5%. Sequences were derived from CD4+ T cells sorted from PBMCs, sampled 45 days after the yellow fever booster vaccination. The source of these receptors is a young man who received the YFV17D yellow fever vaccine.

This chain connects TRBV5-1 to TRBJ2-6; D gene unclear. V dropped 0 bases and J dropped 4 bases, with 17 bases sitting between them. This CDR3 is built from 18 residues. The germline V gene has CDR1 SGHRS and CDR2 YFSETQ. The CDR3 nucleotides read TGCGCCAGCAGCTTGGGGGGTCCGTATTCGACCGGGGCCAACGTCCTGACTTTC. This sequence encodes CASSLGGPYSTGANVLTF.

The chain combines TRBV11-2 with TRBJ2-1, with TRBD2 matching over 13 bases. This CDR3 contains 17 residues. With V trimmed by 5 bases and J by 4 bases, 8 bases remained unmatched. CDR1 is SGHAT and CDR2 is FQNNGV in the germline V gene. The CDR3 region is CASSTRGGLAGYNEQFF. The DNA for the CDR3 is TGTGCCAGCAGCACCCGAGGGGGACTAGCGGGGTACAATGAGCAGTTCTTC.

The V and J genes are TRBV3-1 and TRBJ1-5; tentatively, D is TRBD1 (5 bases). This CDR3 contains 18 residues. Germline V gene sequence: CDR1 LGHDT, CDR2 YNNKEL (reference sequence). Trimming left V 4 bases short and J 0 bases short, with 19 bases between. The CDR3 reads CASSPGDGGTNSNQPQHF. CDR3 in DNA: TGTGCCAGCAGCCCCGGGGACGGGGGAACAAATAGCAATCAGCCCCAGCATTTT.

The chain links TRBV11-2 to TRBJ2-2; 9 bases line up with TRBD1. The CDR3 runs 15 residues. The trim removed 5 bases at V and 7 bases at J, leaving 8 bases unmatched. Germline V gives CDR1 SGHAT, CDR2 FQNNGV. CDR3 residues: CASSPGQGWIGELFF. The CDR3, as DNA: TGTGCCAGCAGCCCGGGACAGGGTTGGATCGGGGAGCTGTTTTTT.

J is TRBJ2-2 and V is TRBV2, with D perhaps being TRBD1 or TRBD2 (5 bases each). Trimming shortened V by 7 bases and J by 4 bases, and 13 bases separated the two germline ends. There are 14 residues in the CDR3. Germline CDR1 reads SNHLY; CDR2 reads FYNNEI. In nucleotides, the CDR3 is TGTGCCAGCATAGGGGTGAGGGGCACCGGGGAGCTGTTTTTT. This sequence encodes CASIGVRGTGELFF. The full variable domain, with the rest looked up from reference TRBV2 and TRBJ2-2, is EPEVTQTPSHQVTQMGQEVILRCVPISNHLYFYWYRQILGQKVEFLVSFYNNEISEKSEIFDDQFSVERPDGSNFTLKIRSTKLEDSAMYFCASIGVRGTGELFFGEGSRLTVL.

This clonotype was recorded a few times. V is TRBV2 and J is TRBJ1-2; D remains ambiguous. The germline V gene has CDR1 SNHLY and CDR2 FYNNEI. V lost 6 bases to trimming and J lost 4 bases, with 15 bases between them. CDR3 length equals 14 residues. As DNA, the CDR3 is TGTGCCAGCAGCGGTACCAGGCTATTCTATGGCTACACCTTC. This gives the protein CASSGTRLFYGYTF.

This clonotype was detected only a few times. J is TRBJ1-4 and V is TRBV20-1, with D tentatively TRBD1 (6 bases). Between the trimmed V and J ends, which lost 6 bases and 7 bases, there was a span of 21 bases. Germline V gene data show CDR1 as DFQATT and CDR2 as SNEGSKA (reference sequence). The CDR3 sequence is 15 residues long. The chain's CDR3 is CSAERGIGLGEKLFF. CDR3 bases: TGCAGTGCAGAGAGGGGGATCGGGTTAGGTGAAAAACTGTTTTTT.

This clonotype was recorded a few times. The genes are TRBV6-6 and TRBJ1-6; tentative D call: TRBD1 (5 bases). CDR1 is MNHNY and CDR2 is SVGAGI in the germline V gene (reference sequence). There are 20 residues in the CDR3. The V gene lost 1 base and the J gene lost 0 bases, with 19 bases spanning the gap. Here the CDR3 DNA reads TGTGCCAGCAGTTACTTCGCCCCGGGGGATTCTAGCTCCTATAATTCACCCCTCCACTTT. This sequence encodes CASSYFAPGDSSSYNSPLHF.